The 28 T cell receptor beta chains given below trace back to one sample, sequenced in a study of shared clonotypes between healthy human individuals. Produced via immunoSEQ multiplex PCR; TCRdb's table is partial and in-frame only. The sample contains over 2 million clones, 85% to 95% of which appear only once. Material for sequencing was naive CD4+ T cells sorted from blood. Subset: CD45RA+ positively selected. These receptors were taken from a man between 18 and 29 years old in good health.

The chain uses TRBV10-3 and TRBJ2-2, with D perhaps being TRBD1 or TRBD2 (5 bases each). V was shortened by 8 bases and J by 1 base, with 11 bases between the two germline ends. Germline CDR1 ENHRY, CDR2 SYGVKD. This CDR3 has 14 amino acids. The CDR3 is CAIERGQNTGELFF. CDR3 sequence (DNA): TGTGCCATCGAGAGGGGCCAGAACACCGGGGAGCTGTTTTTT.

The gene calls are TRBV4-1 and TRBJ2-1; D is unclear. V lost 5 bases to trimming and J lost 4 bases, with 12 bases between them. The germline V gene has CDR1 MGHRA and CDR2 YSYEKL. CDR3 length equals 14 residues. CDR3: CASSGSQHYNEQFF. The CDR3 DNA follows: TGCGCCAGCAGCGGAAGCCAGCATTACAATGAGCAGTTCTTC.

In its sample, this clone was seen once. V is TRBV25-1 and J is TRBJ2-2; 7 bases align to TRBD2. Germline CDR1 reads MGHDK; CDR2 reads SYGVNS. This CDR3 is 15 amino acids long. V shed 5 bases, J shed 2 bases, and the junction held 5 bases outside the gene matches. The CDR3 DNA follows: TGTGCCAGCAGTCGGGTAGCGGGTAACACCGGGGAGCTGTTTTTT. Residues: CASSRVAGNTGELFF.

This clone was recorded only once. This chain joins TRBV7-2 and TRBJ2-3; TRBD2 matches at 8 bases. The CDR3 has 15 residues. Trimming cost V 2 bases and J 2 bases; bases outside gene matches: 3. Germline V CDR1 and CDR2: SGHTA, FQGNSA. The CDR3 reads CASSLIAGTTDTQYF. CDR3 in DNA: TGTGCCAGCAGCTTAATAGCGGGGACCACAGATACGCAGTATTTT.

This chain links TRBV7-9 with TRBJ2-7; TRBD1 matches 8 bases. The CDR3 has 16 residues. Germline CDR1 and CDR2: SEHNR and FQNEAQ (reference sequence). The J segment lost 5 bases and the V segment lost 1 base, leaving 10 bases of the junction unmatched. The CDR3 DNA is TGTGCCAGCAGCTTAGTTGTTGCAGGGGGCGTCAACGAGCAGTACTTC. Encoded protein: CASSLVVAGGVNEQYF.

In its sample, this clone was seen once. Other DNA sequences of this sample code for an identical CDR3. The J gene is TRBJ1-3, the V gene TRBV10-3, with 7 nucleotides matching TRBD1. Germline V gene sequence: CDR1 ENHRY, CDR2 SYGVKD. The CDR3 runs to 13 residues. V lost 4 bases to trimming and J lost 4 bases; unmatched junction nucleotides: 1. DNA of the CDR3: TGTGCCATCAGTGGAGGGGGCGGAAACACCATATATTTT. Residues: CAISGGGGNTIYF.

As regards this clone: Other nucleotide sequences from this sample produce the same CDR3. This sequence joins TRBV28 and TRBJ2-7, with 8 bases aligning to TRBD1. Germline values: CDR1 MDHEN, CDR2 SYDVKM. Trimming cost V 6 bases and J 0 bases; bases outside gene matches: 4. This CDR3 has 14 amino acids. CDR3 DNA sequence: TGTGCCAGCAGCAGGACAGGGTTCTCCTACGAGCAGTACTTC. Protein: CASSRTGFSYEQYF.

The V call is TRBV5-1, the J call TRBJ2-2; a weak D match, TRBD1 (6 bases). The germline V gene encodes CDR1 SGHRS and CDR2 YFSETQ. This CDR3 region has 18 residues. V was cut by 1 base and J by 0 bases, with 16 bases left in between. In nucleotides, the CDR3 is TGCGCCAGCAGCTTGAATCCTTTGACAGGCCCGAACACCGGGGAGCTGTTTTTT. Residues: CASSLNPLTGPNTGELFF.

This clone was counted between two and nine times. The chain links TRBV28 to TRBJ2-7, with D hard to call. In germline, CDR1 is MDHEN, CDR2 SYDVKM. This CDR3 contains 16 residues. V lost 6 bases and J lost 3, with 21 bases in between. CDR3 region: CASSYQYGPNYYEQYF. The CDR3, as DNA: TGTGCCAGCAGCTACCAATATGGACCGAACTACTACGAGCAGTACTTC.

The CDR3 nucleotides are TGTGCCAGCTCACCAGGCCAACCCCCCATCTACGAGCAGTACTTC. Translating gives CASSPGQPPIYEQYF. The chain combines TRBV18 with TRBJ2-7; no firm D call. This CDR3 is 15 amino acids long. V lost 2 bases and J 3 bases, leaving 14 bases between the germline ends. Germline CDR1 and CDR2: KGHSH and LQKENI.

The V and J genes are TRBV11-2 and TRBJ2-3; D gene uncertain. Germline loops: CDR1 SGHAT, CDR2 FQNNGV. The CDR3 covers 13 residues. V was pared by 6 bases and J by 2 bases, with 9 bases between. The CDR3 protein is CASRRTTTDTQYF. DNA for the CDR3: TGTGCCAGCAGACGCACGACCACAGATACGCAGTATTTT.

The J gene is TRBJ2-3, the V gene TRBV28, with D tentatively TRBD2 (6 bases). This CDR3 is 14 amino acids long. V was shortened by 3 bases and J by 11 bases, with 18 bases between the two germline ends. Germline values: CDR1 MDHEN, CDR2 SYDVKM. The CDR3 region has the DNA TGTGCCAGCAGTTTGTCGGACTATGAGCGTAAGCAGTATTTT. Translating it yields CASSLSDYERKQYF.

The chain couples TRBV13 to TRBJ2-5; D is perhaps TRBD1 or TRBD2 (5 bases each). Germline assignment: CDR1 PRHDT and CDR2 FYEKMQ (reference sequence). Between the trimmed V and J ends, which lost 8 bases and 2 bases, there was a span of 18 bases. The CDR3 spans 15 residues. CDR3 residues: CASSLRGPLQETQYF. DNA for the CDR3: TGTGCCAGCTCCCTCCGGGGACCCCTGCAAGAGACCCAGTACTTC. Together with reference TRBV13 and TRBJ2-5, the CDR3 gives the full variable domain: AAGVIQSPRHLIKEKRETATLKCYPIPRHDTVYWYQQGPGQDPQFLISFYEKMQSDKGSIPDRFSAQQFSDYHSELNMSSLELGDSALYFCASSLRGPLQETQYFGPGTRLLVL.

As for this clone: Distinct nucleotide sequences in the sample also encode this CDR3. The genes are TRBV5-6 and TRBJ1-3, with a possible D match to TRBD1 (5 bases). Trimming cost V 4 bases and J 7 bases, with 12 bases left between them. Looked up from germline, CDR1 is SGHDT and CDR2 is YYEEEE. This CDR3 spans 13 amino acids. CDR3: CASSPGAGNTIYF. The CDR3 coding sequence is TGTGCCAGCAGCCCTGGAGCAGGGAACACCATATATTTT.

CDR3 in DNA: TGTGCCAGCCTCGGGGGGGGAAAGACCCAGTACTTC. It specifies CASLGGGKTQYF. The V call is TRBV28, the J call TRBJ2-5, with 8 bases matching TRBD2. Losses at the gene ends were 8 bases for V and 6 bases for J; bases not matched to a gene: 5. The CDR3 is 12 amino acids. Germline CDR1 is MDHEN and CDR2 is SYDVKM.

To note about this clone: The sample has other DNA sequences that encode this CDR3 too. CDR3 loop: CASSPDRVRNTEAFF. In nucleotides, the CDR3 is TGTGCCAGCTCACCGGACAGGGTGAGGAACACTGAAGCTTTCTTT. The chain recombines TRBV18 with TRBJ1-1, with 8 bases matching TRBD1. The CDR3 consists of 15 residues. Trimming at V came to 3 bases and at J to 1 base, leaving 4 bases not matched to a gene. Germline assignment: CDR1 KGHSH and CDR2 LQKENI.

This chain's CDR3 is CASSLVDSPLHF. DNA for the CDR3: TGTGCCAGCAGCTTAGTTGATTCACCCCTCCACTTT. The chain carries TRBV11-2 and TRBJ1-6; D gene unclear. The CDR3 covers 12 residues. V lost 1 base and J 8 bases, leaving 3 bases between the germline ends. Germline CDR1 reads SGHAT; CDR2 reads FQNNGV.

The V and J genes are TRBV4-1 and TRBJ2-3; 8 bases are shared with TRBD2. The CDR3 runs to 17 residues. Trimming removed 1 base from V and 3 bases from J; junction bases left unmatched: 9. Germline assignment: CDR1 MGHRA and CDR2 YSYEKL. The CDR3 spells CASSQARGGLSTDTQYF. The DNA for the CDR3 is TGCGCCAGCAGCCAAGCCCGGGGGGGACTATCAACAGATACGCAGTATTTT.

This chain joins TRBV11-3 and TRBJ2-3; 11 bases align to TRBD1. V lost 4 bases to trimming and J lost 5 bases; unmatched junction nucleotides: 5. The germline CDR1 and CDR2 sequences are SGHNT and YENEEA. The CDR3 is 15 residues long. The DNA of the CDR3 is TGTGCCAGCAGCTCGGACAGGGGGCGGGGAGATACGCAGTATTTT. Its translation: CASSSDRGRGDTQYF. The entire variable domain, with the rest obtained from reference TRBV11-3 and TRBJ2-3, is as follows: EAGVVQSPRYKIIEKKQPVAFWCNPISGHNTLYWYLQNLGQGPELLIRYENEEAVDDSQLPKDRFSAERLKGVDSTLKIQPAELGDSAVYLCASSSDRGRGDTQYFGPGTRLTVL.

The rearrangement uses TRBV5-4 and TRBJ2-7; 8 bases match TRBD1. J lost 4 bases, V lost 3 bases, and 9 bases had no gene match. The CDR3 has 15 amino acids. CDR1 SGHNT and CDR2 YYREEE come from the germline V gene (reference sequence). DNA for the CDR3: TGTGCCAGCAGCTCCCCTCAGGGGGCTCTATACGAGCAGTACTTC. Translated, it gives CASSSPQGALYEQYF. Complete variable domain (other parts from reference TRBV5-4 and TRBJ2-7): ETGVTQSPTHLIKTRGQQVTLRCSSQSGHNTVSWYQQALGQGPQFIFQYYREEENGRGNFPPRFSGLQFPNYSSELNVNALELDDSALYLCASSSPQGALYEQYFGPGTRLTVT.

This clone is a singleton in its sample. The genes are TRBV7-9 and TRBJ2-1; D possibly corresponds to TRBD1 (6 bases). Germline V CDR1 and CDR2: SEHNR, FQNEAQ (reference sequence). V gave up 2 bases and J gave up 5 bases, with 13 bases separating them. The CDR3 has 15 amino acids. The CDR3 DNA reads TGTGCCAGCAGCTTAAAAGGGGGTATTGACAATGAGCAGTTCTTC. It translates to CASSLKGGIDNEQFF. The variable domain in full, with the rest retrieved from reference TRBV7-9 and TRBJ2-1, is DTGVSQNPRHKITKRGQNVTFRCDPISEHNRLYWYRQTLGQGPEFLTYFQNEAQLEKSRLLSDRFSAERPKGSFSTLEIQRTEQGDSAMYLCASSLKGGIDNEQFFGPGTRLTVL.

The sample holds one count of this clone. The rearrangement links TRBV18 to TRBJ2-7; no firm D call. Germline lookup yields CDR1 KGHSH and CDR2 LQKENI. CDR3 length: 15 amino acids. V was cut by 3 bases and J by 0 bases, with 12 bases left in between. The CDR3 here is CASSPGVPSSYEQYF. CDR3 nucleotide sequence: TGTGCCAGCTCACCGGGTGTACCGAGCTCCTACGAGCAGTACTTC.

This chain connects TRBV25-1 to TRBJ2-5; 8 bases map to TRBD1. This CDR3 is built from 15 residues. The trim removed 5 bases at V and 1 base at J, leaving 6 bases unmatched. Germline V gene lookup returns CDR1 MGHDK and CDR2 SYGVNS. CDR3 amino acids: CASSRQGFGQETQYF. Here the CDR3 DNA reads TGTGCCAGCAGTAGACAGGGGTTTGGCCAAGAGACCCAGTACTTC. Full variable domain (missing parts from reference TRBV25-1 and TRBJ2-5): EADIYQTPRYLVIGTGKKITLECSQTMGHDKMYWYQQDPGMELHLIHYSYGVNSTEKGDLSSESTVSRIRTEHFPLTLESARPSHTSQYLCASSRQGFGQETQYFGPGTRLLVL.

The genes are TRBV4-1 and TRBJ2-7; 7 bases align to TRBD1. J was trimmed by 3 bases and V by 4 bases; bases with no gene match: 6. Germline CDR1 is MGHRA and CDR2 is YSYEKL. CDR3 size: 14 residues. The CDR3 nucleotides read TGCGCCAGCAGCCCTAACAGGGGCGGCTACGAGCAGTACTTC. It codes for CASSPNRGGYEQYF.

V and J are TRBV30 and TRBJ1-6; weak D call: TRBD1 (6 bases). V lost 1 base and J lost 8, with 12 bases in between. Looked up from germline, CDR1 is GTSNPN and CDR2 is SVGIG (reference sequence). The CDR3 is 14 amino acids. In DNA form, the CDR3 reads TGTGCCTGGAGTGGGCAGGGGAGTGATTCACCCCTCCACTTT. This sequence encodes CAWSGQGSDSPLHF.

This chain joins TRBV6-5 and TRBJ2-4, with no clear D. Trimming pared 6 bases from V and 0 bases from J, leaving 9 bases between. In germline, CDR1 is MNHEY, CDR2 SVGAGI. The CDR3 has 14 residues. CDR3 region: CASSDILAKNIQYF. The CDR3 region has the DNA TGTGCCAGCAGCGACATCTTAGCCAAAAACATTCAGTACTTC.

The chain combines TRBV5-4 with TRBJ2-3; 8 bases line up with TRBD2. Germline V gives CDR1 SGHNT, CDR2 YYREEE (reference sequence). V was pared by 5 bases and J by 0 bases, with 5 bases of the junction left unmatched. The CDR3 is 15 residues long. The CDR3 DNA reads TGTGCCAGCAGGCTTACTAGCGGTAGCACAGATACGCAGTATTTT. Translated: CASRLTSGSTDTQYF.

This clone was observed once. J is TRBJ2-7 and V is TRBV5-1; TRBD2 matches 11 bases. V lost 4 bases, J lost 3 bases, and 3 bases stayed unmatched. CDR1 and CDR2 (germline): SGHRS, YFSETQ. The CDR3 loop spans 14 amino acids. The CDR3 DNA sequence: TGCGCCAGCAGCCCGGGACTAGCGGACTACGAGCAGTACTTC. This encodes CASSPGLADYEQYF.